Listed here are 31 T cell receptor beta chains from one sample, sequenced in a study of blood T cell repertoires in COVID-19. Using immunoSEQ multiplex PCR, the repertoire was profiled, and TCRdb retains in-frame clones only, with some absent. The profile shows 200,000 to 250,000 clones, 80% to 90% of them singletons. Sequenced sample: PBMCs or T cells enriched from blood (not recorded which). The receptors were gathered from a woman aged 40 to 50 with acute COVID-19.

This chain joins TRBV5-1 and TRBJ2-7; weak D call: TRBD2 (6 bases). There are 14 residues in the CDR3. Between the trimmed V and J ends, which lost 0 bases and 4 bases, there was a span of 11 bases. Germline CDR1 SGHRS, CDR2 YFSETQ. Here the CDR3 DNA reads TGCGCCAGCAGCTTGGATGTGGAGGGGTACGAGCAGTACTTC. Protein sequence: CASSLDVEGYEQYF.

This sequence joins TRBV27 and TRBJ2-7; 8 bases are a match to TRBD2. The CDR3 runs 16 residues. Germline V gene data show CDR1 as MNHEY and CDR2 as SMNVEV (reference sequence). Losses at the gene ends were 2 bases for V and 2 bases for J; bases not matched to a gene: 8. This CDR3 reads CASSLLRGARPYEQYF. The CDR3 nucleotides are TGTGCCAGCAGTTTACTGCGGGGGGCTCGGCCCTACGAGCAGTACTTC.

The table lists this clone with a few counts. The V call is TRBV7-9, the J call TRBJ2-1, with 8 bases identical to TRBD2. The CDR3 length is 15 residues. Per germline, CDR1 SEHNR and CDR2 FQNEAQ (reference sequence). J lost 7 bases, V lost 3 bases, and 8 bases had no gene match. CDR3 protein: CASSFPGGPGNEQFF. In DNA, the CDR3 is TGTGCCAGCAGCTTTCCGGGAGGGCCGGGGAATGAGCAGTTCTTC.

The chain is built from TRBV28 and TRBJ2-7, with 13 positions matching TRBD2. CDR3 length: 14 amino acids. The V gene end was trimmed by 8 bases and the J gene end by 4 bases; junction bases not matched to a gene: 5. Germline-derived CDR1 and CDR2 are MDHEN and SYDVKM. DNA for the CDR3: TGTGCCAGCGGTGGGACTAGCGGGAAATACGAGCAGTACTTC. The encoded protein is CASGGTSGKYEQYF.

This rearrangement joins TRBV10-1 to TRBJ2-3, with 13 positions matching TRBD2. The trim removed 2 bases at V and 2 bases at J, leaving 4 bases unmatched. The CDR3 totals 17 residues. In germline, CDR1 is WNHNN, CDR2 SYGVQD (reference sequence). The CDR3 here is CASSEGGLAGLTDTQYF. CDR3 nucleotide sequence: TGCGCCAGCAGTGAGGGGGGACTAGCGGGACTCACAGATACGCAGTATTTT.

The chain combines TRBV27 with TRBJ2-2, with 10 nucleotides matching TRBD2. The CDR3 totals 15 residues. After removal of 3 bases from V and 7 bases from J, the junction contained 5 bases not matched to a gene. In germline, CDR1 is MNHEY, CDR2 SMNVEV (reference sequence). DNA for the CDR3: TGTGCCAGCAGTTTTGAACTAGCGGGGCGCGGGGAGCTGTTTTTT. Protein sequence: CASSFELAGRGELFF.

This sequence joins TRBV6-2 or TRBV6-3 and TRBJ1-1; 10 nucleotides line up with TRBD1. The CDR3 loop spans 15 amino acids. Germline assignment: CDR1 MNHEY and CDR2 SVGEGT. Trimming removed 0 bases from V and 4 bases from J; junction bases left unmatched: 2. CDR3 in DNA: TGTGCCAGCAGTTACTCGGACAGGGGGGCCACTGAAGCTTTCTTT. It encodes CASSYSDRGATEAFF.

CDR3 sequence (DNA): TGTGCCAGCAGTTTATCGGCAAGGGCCAACGTCCTGACTTTC. As protein: CASSLSARANVLTF. This sequence joins TRBV27 and TRBJ2-6, with D uncertain. This CDR3 has 14 residues. Germline V CDR1 and CDR2: MNHEY, SMNVEV (reference sequence). V was cut by 0 bases and J by 5 bases, with 5 bases left in between.

Concerning this clone itself: Relative to the germline gene, one junction end is altered; a read error may explain this. The chain links TRBV27 to TRBJ2-7; D possibly corresponds to TRBD2 (6 bases). Germline loops: CDR1 MNHEY, CDR2 SMNVEV (reference sequence). The CDR3 runs to 14 residues. The CDR3 sequence: CASSGSSKSSEQYF. The DNA for the CDR3 is TGTGCCAGCAGCGGGAGTTCGAAGTCCTCCGAGCAGTACTTC.

The rearrangement uses TRBV6-1 and TRBJ1-2; a possible D gene is TRBD1 (6 bases). Germline CDR1 MNHNS, CDR2 SASEGT. This CDR3 is built from 15 residues. V was clipped by 3 bases and J by 4 bases, with 15 bases between them. CDR3 nucleotides: TGTGCCAGCAGTGACGGACAGCGGGGGGCCTATGGCTACACCTTC. Its translation is CASSDGQRGAYGYTF.

The J gene is TRBJ1-1, the V gene TRBV1; the table's TRBD1 call for D was not verified on the DNA. TRBV1 is classified as a pseudogene. The CDR3 length is 16 residues. CDR3 loop: CTSSQDEGQRNAEAFF. The CDR3, as DNA: TGCACCAGCAGCCAAGACGAGGGACAGCGAAACGCTGAAGCTTTCTTT.

The chain recombines TRBV13 with TRBJ2-5; maybe TRBD2 (6 bases). V dropped 4 bases and J dropped 4 bases, with 16 bases sitting between them. The CDR3 extends over 15 amino acids. The germline V gene encodes CDR1 PRHDT and CDR2 FYEKMQ (reference sequence). The CDR3 is CASSSPRELGETQYF. Written as DNA, the CDR3 is TGTGCCAGCAGCTCCCCTCGGGAGTTGGGAGAGACCCAGTACTTC. The full variable domain, rest sourced from reference TRBV13 and TRBJ2-5, is AAGVIQSPRHLIKEKRETATLKCYPIPRHDTVYWYQQGPGQDPQFLISFYEKMQSDKGSIPDRFSAQQFSDYHSELNMSSLELGDSALYFCASSSPRELGETQYFGPGTRLLVL.

V and J are TRBV29-1 and TRBJ2-7; D perhaps matches TRBD1 (6 bases). The CDR3 runs 10 residues. The V end lost 7 bases, the J end lost 7 bases, and 11 bases lay between the germline ends. Germline V gives CDR1 SQVTM, CDR2 ANQGSEA. CDR3 in amino acids: CSARTEEQYF. The DNA for the CDR3 is TGCAGCGCGCGGACAGAAGAGCAGTACTTC.

This clone was observed a few times. The V call is TRBV19, the J call TRBJ2-4; 10 bases fit TRBD2. V gave up 5 bases and J gave up 8 bases; unmatched junction bases: 9. This CDR3 is 15 amino acids long. Germline CDR1 LNHDA, CDR2 SQIVND (reference sequence). CDR3: CASSPLTSGIHIQYF. CDR3 nucleotides: TGTGCCAGTAGTCCCTTAACTAGCGGGATCCACATTCAGTACTTC.

This chain joins TRBV5-1 and TRBJ2-1; 13 nucleotides agree with TRBD2. The CDR3 is made up of 17 amino acids. The germline V gene has CDR1 SGHRS and CDR2 YFSETQ. The trim removed 7 bases at V and 4 bases at J, leaving 11 bases unmatched. DNA for the CDR3: TGCGCCAGCTGCAGACAGCCACTAGCGGGAGGGTACAATGAGCAGTTCTTC. Its protein is CASCRQPLAGGYNEQFF.

This sequence joins TRBV29-1 and TRBJ1-3; 8 nucleotides align to TRBD1. CDR1 and CDR2 from the germline V gene are SQVTM and ANQGSEA. After removal of 8 bases from V and 4 bases from J, the junction contained 4 bases not matched to a gene. CDR3 size: 12 residues. This CDR3 is CSTRTGGNTIYF. The DNA for the CDR3 is TGCAGCACCCGGACAGGGGGAAACACCATATATTTT.

V is TRBV11-3 and J is TRBJ1-4; D might be TRBD1 (5 bases). CDR1 is SGHNT, CDR2 YENEEA, per germline. Trimming cost V 1 base and J 3 bases, with 12 bases left between them. This CDR3 has 16 residues. DNA of the CDR3: TGTGCCAGCAGCTTAGGAGCGGGACGGTCTAATGAAAAACTGTTTTTT. Encoded protein: CASSLGAGRSNEKLFF.

The chain is built from TRBV11-2 and TRBJ2-5; 8 positions match TRBD1. CDR3 length equals 16 residues. Per the germline V gene, CDR1 is SGHAT and CDR2 is FQNNGV. Trimming at V came to 2 bases and at J to 4 bases, leaving 9 bases not matched to a gene. DNA for the CDR3: TGTGCCAGCAGCTTACGTTGGACAGGGATCGGAGAGACCCAGTACTTC. Translated, it gives CASSLRWTGIGETQYF.

The chain joins TRBV9 to TRBJ1-1, with 8 positions matching TRBD1. V lost 3 bases and J lost 1; bases outside the gene matches: 11. The CDR3 covers 17 residues. CDR1 and CDR2 from the germline V gene are SGDLS and YYNGEE. The CDR3 DNA follows: TGTGCCAGCAGCGCCGGGACAGGTCAAGCGGGGAACACTGAAGCTTTCTTT. Its translation: CASSAGTGQAGNTEAFF.

With respect to this clone: This CDR3 is also generated by other DNA sequences in the sample. This chain joins TRBV7-3 and TRBJ2-1; TRBD2 matches 12 bases. Losses at the gene ends were 3 bases for V and 3 bases for J; bases not matched to a gene: 0. Germline CDR1 SGHTA, CDR2 FQGTGA. CDR3 length: 15 residues. CDR3 sequence: CASSLGLAGYNEQFF. Here the CDR3 DNA reads TGTGCCAGCAGCTTGGGACTAGCGGGCTACAATGAGCAGTTCTTC.

The chain carries TRBV7-8 and TRBJ2-5; 7 nucleotides agree with TRBD1. Trimming cost V 5 bases and J 5 bases; bases outside gene matches: 11. CDR3 length: 15 amino acids. CDR1 SGHVS and CDR2 FQNEAQ come from the germline V gene. CDR3 in amino acids: CASSRGQEKTETQYF. In nucleotides, the CDR3 is TGTGCCAGCAGCCGAGGACAGGAAAAAACGGAGACCCAGTACTTC.

This clone was seen a handful of times. The gene calls are TRBV24-1 and TRBJ2-1, with 11 bases identical to TRBD2. This CDR3 is built from 15 residues. The trim removed 2 bases at V and 7 bases at J, leaving 3 bases unmatched. Germline V gene data show CDR1 as KGHDR and CDR2 as SFDVKD. The CDR3 reads CATSDWSSGRNEQFF. The CDR3 region has the DNA TGTGCCACCAGTGATTGGTCTAGCGGGAGGAATGAGCAGTTCTTC.

This chain links TRBV3-1 (or the pseudogene TRBV3-2) with TRBJ1-5; possible D gene TRBD1, 5 bases. The CDR3 is 16 amino acids. V was shortened by 1 base and J by 3 bases, with 13 bases between the two germline ends. Germline values: CDR1 LGHDT, CDR2 YNNKEL (reference sequence). This chain's CDR3 is CASSQGKGRDNQPQHF. The CDR3 DNA follows: TGTGCCAGCAGCCAAGGTAAAGGCAGGGACAATCAGCCCCAGCATTTT.

J is TRBJ1-1 and V is TRBV7-9, with 7 nucleotides matching TRBD1. This CDR3 contains 15 residues. The trim removed 3 bases at V and 4 bases at J, leaving 8 bases unmatched. Germline CDR1 and CDR2: SEHNR and FQNEAQ (reference sequence). This CDR3 is CASSFVTGMGTEAFF. CDR3 sequence (DNA): TGTGCCAGCAGCTTCGTGACAGGGATGGGCACTGAAGCTTTCTTT.

The chain has TRBV7-9 and TRBJ2-1, with 10 bases matching TRBD2. The CDR3 sequence is 16 residues long. V was pared by 5 bases and J by 7 bases, with 11 bases of the junction left unmatched. CDR1 is SEHNR, CDR2 FQNEAQ, per germline (reference sequence). The CDR3 DNA follows: TGTGCCAGCAGCCTGGGATCTAGCGGGAGCACGAATGAGCAGTTCTTC. As protein: CASSLGSSGSTNEQFF.

This chain joins TRBV5-1 and TRBJ2-3; unclear D gene. The CDR3 is 14 residues long. V lost 2 bases, J lost 1 base, and 8 bases lay in between. The germline V gene has CDR1 SGHRS and CDR2 YFSETQ. The CDR3 sequence: CASSLSERTDTQYF. The CDR3 DNA reads TGCGCCAGCAGCTTATCGGAGCGCACAGATACGCAGTATTTT.

This sequence joins TRBV28 and TRBJ1-5; D unclear. Germline values: CDR1 MDHEN, CDR2 SYDVKM. V gave up 5 bases and J gave up 0 bases, with 5 bases separating them. This CDR3 is 13 amino acids long. The DNA of the CDR3 is TGTGCCAGCAGTCGGGGTAGCAATCAGCCCCAGCATTTT. As protein: CASSRGSNQPQHF.

V gene TRBV5-1 combines with J gene TRBJ2-2; 9 nucleotides match TRBD2. After removal of 4 bases from V and 6 bases from J, the junction contained 13 bases not matched to a gene. This CDR3 comprises 17 residues. Germline-derived CDR1 and CDR2 are SGHRS and YFSETQ. This CDR3 reads CASSGTVAGEGAGELFF. The CDR3 bases are TGCGCCAGCAGCGGCACCGTAGCGGGAGAAGGCGCCGGGGAGCTGTTTTTT.

CDR3 bases: TGCGCCAGCAGCTTAGGGACAGACACCGGGGAGCTGTTTTTT. Protein product: CASSLGTDTGELFF. The chain has TRBV5-1 and TRBJ2-2; the match to TRBD1 covers 7 bases. Germline V gene sequence: CDR1 SGHRS, CDR2 YFSETQ. The CDR3 consists of 14 residues. With V trimmed by 2 bases and J by 3 bases, 1 base remained unmatched.

This clone was seen a single time. The chain couples TRBV5-8 to TRBJ1-5, with D maybe TRBD1 (5 bases). The CDR3 contains 12 residues. Germline CDR1 and CDR2: SGHTS and YDEGEE. V lost 5 bases to trimming and J lost 5 bases, with 8 bases between them. The CDR3 region is CASRGGYQPQHF. For the CDR3, the DNA is TGTGCCAGCAGGGGGGGGTATCAGCCCCAGCATTTT.

The chain is built from TRBV11-2 and TRBJ2-5; 9 bases align to TRBD2. The CDR3 consists of 15 residues. Germline V gene data show CDR1 as SGHAT and CDR2 as FQNNGV. V was clipped by 2 bases and J by 3 bases; unmatched bases: 4. The CDR3 bases are TGTGCCAGCAGCTTAAATAGCGGGAGTGAAGAGACCCAGTACTTC. Protein product: CASSLNSGSEETQYF. The full variable domain, with the rest looked up from reference TRBV11-2 and TRBJ2-5, is EAGVAQSPRYKIIEKRQSVAFWCNPISGHATLYWYQQILGQGPKLLIQFQNNGVVDDSQLPKDRFSAERLKGVDSTLKIQPAKLEDSAVYLCASSLNSGSEETQYFGPGTRLLVL.